The 26 T cell receptor beta chains below all came from one sample that was sequenced in a study of regulatory T cells in long-lasting Graves disease. Time point indicated: newly diagnosed GD, antithyroid drugs for less than 3 months. PBMC-derived RNA was used for the TCR library. CDR3 regions were amplified by Arm-PCR using iRepertoire HTBI primers to build TCR beta libraries. TCRdb ran MiXCR on the multiplex PCR reads and lists one entry per CDR3 protein. The repertoire holds roughly 420,000 distinct CDR3 sequences, with 15% to 20% as singletons. These data were also reused for a study on T cells in Graves' hyperthyroidism and ophthalmopathy.

The sample here was peripheral blood mononuclear cells (PBMCs), taken at new diagnosis, from a patient treated with antithyroid drugs. The receptor set was obtained from a woman younger than 30 with Graves disease.

The rearrangement links TRBV20-1 to TRBJ2-7; 13 nucleotides match TRBD2. CDR1 is DFQATT and CDR2 is SNEGSKA in the germline V gene (reference sequence). This CDR3 comprises 15 residues. V lost 0 bases to trimming and J lost 2 bases; unmatched junction nucleotides: 1. The CDR3 here is CSARDGTSGAYEQYF. DNA for the CDR3: TGCAGTGCTAGAGATGGGACTAGCGGGGCCTACGAGCAGTACTTC.

This clonotype was detected many times. This chain uses TRBV5-1 with TRBJ2-1; 9 nucleotides align to TRBD1. Unmatched junction bases numbered 16, after V lost 5 bases and J lost 7 bases. Germline V gene sequence: CDR1 SGHRS, CDR2 YFSETQ. The CDR3 runs 17 residues. CDR3 region: CASRSGTGTIPQNEQFF. CDR3 in DNA: TGCGCCAGCAGGTCCGGGACAGGGACGATTCCACAGAATGAGCAGTTCTTC.

The gene calls are TRBV11-2 and TRBJ2-2, with TRBD2 identical over 8 bases. The germline V gene has CDR1 SGHAT and CDR2 FQNNGV. Trimming at V came to 1 base and at J to 7 bases, leaving 11 bases not matched to a gene. The CDR3 is 17 residues long. CDR3: CASSLAAGGGMSGELFF. The CDR3 DNA sequence: TGTGCCAGCAGCTTAGCCGCGGGAGGAGGAATGAGCGGGGAGCTGTTTTTT.

The gene calls are TRBV6-1 and TRBJ2-1, with D possibly TRBD2 on 7 matching bases. CDR1 MNHNS and CDR2 SASEGT come from the germline V gene. Trimming removed 6 bases from V and 7 bases from J, with 19 bases in between. The CDR3 is 15 residues long. CDR3: CASSPRGARGNEQFF. The CDR3 DNA is TGTGCCAGCAGCCCCCGGGGGGCCCGGGGGAATGAGCAGTTCTTC.

This clonotype came up a few times. The rearrangement uses TRBV20-1 and TRBJ1-2; TRBD1 matches 7 bases. The CDR3 is made up of 15 amino acids. Germline CDR1 and CDR2: DFQATT and SNEGSKA (reference sequence). J gave up 8 bases and V 0 bases, and 12 bases lay outside the gene matches. The CDR3 nucleotides read TGCAGTGCTAGAGATGGGGGAAGGGGGCGCGGGGGCTACACCTTC. Protein sequence: CSARDGGRGRGGYTF.

A few counts support this clonotype. The chain is built from TRBV30 and TRBJ2-5, with 11 bases that match TRBD2. Trimming took 2 bases from V and 0 from J; bases not matched to a gene: 14. The CDR3 sequence is 19 residues long. Germline V CDR1 and CDR2: GTSNPN, SVGIG (reference sequence). The CDR3 loop reads CAWSTTRTSGRPNQETQYF. DNA for the CDR3: TGTGCCTGGAGTACCACGCGGACTAGCGGGCGACCGAACCAAGAGACCCAGTACTTC.

This clonotype was recorded many times. This sequence joins TRBV7-2 and TRBJ2-1; D ambiguous. Germline CDR1 SGHTA, CDR2 FQGNSA. V was cut by 5 bases and J by 7 bases, with 12 bases left in between. The CDR3 covers 13 residues. The CDR3 protein is CASSPPEHNEQFF. In DNA form, the CDR3 reads TGTGCCAGCAGCCCCCCCGAGCATAATGAGCAGTTCTTC.

In this sample, this clonotype turned up a few times. The chain is built from TRBV7-3 and TRBJ2-7; 10 bases fit TRBD2. CDR3 size: 15 residues. The V gene end was trimmed by 2 bases and the J gene end by 3 bases; junction bases not matched to a gene: 4. The germline V gene has CDR1 SGHTA and CDR2 FQGTGA. This CDR3 reads CASSLASGSFYEQYF. The DNA for the CDR3 is TGTGCCAGCAGCTTAGCTAGCGGGAGTTTCTACGAGCAGTACTTC.

The V call is TRBV18, the J call TRBJ1-4; a weak D match, TRBD1 (5 bases). Germline CDR1 KGHSH, CDR2 LQKENI. This CDR3 is 16 amino acids long. V lost 4 bases to trimming and J lost 2 bases, with 14 bases between them. CDR3 DNA sequence: TGTGCCAGCTCACTCGACCAGGGTGGGACTAATGAAAAACTGTTTTTT. Protein sequence: CASSLDQGGTNEKLFF.

This clonotype was observed a few times. The chain employs TRBV14 and TRBJ1-1; no definite D call. V lost 5 bases to trimming and J lost 3 bases, with 13 bases between them. Germline V gene data show CDR1 as SGHDN and CDR2 as FVKESK. This CDR3 has 14 residues. CDR3 in amino acids: CASSVRLSDTEAFF. The CDR3 nucleotides are TGTGCCAGCAGCGTTCGGTTATCGGACACTGAAGCTTTCTTT. The whole variable domain, remainder taken from reference TRBV14 and TRBJ1-1, is EAGVTQFPSHSVIEKGQTVTLRCDPISGHDNLYWYRRVMGKEIKFLLHFVKESKQDESGMPNNRFLAERTGGTYSTLKVQPAELEDSGVYFCASSVRLSDTEAFFGQGTRLTVV.

In its sample, this clonotype was seen a few times. This chain links TRBV18 with TRBJ2-7, with TRBD2 identical over 9 bases. J lost 7 bases, V lost 3 bases, and 4 bases had no gene match. In germline, CDR1 is KGHSH, CDR2 LQKENI. CDR3 size: 13 residues. CDR3: CASSPIAGEEQYF. The CDR3 DNA reads TGTGCCAGCTCACCGATAGCGGGAGAGGAGCAGTACTTC.

There are a few counts of this clonotype. The chain is built from TRBV6-2 or TRBV6-3 and TRBJ2-1; D possibly matches TRBD1 or TRBD2 (5 bases each). CDR1 and CDR2 from the germline V gene are MNHEY and SVGEGT. V was clipped by 3 bases and J by 5 bases, with 11 bases between them. The CDR3 contains 14 residues. The CDR3 DNA follows: TGTGCCAGCAGTTATGGGGGAGTCCACAATGAGCAGTTCTTC. Encoded protein: CASSYGGVHNEQFF.

There are many counts of this clonotype. V is TRBV6-1 and J is TRBJ2-3; tentatively, D is TRBD1 or TRBD2 (5 bases each). This CDR3 is built from 16 residues. Deletions cut 6 bases from V and 5 bases from J, with 21 bases between. Germline loops: CDR1 MNHNS, CDR2 SASEGT. CDR3 amino acids: CASRPGPIRREDTQYF. The CDR3 nucleotides are TGTGCCAGCAGGCCGGGACCGATTAGGAGAGAAGATACGCAGTATTTT.

This clonotype has ten or more counts. This chain links TRBV11-2 with TRBJ2-3, with D tentatively TRBD2 (6 bases). The V end was cut by 4 bases, the J end by 1 base, with 15 bases between. Germline V gene lookup returns CDR1 SGHAT and CDR2 FQNNGV. The CDR3 runs 16 residues. The CDR3 DNA reads as TGTGCCAGCAGCTCTCCTTGGCGGGGTGGCACAGATACGCAGTATTTT. This gives the protein CASSSPWRGGTDTQYF.

This clonotype was seen at least ten times. The chain has TRBV27 and TRBJ2-1; TRBD2 aligns across 11 bases. The CDR3 totals 15 residues. Trimming at V came to 6 bases and at J to 3 bases, leaving 4 bases not matched to a gene. Per the germline V gene, CDR1 is MNHEY and CDR2 is SMNVEV (reference sequence). CDR3 coding DNA: TGTGCCAGCAGCTTAGCGGGGGGGGACTACAATGAGCAGTTCTTC. This sequence encodes CASSLAGGDYNEQFF.

This clonotype was counted many times. DNA of the CDR3: TGTGCCCGTAGGGGACAGCAGAACACTGAAGCTTTCTTT. As protein: CARRGQQNTEAFF. The V and J genes are TRBV30 and TRBJ1-1, with TRBD1 identical over 7 bases. CDR3 size: 13 residues. V lost 8 bases, J lost 1 base, and 7 bases stayed unmatched. Germline lookup yields CDR1 GTSNPN and CDR2 SVGIG (reference sequence).

This clonotype has at least ten counts. The V call is TRBV5-1, the J call TRBJ2-7; TRBD2 might be the D (5 bases). The CDR3 is 15 amino acids. CDR1 and CDR2 (germline): SGHRS, YFSETQ. Trimming cost V 3 bases and J 0 bases, with 13 bases left between them. Here the CDR3 reads CASSWGDRSSYEQYF. In nucleotides, the CDR3 is TGCGCCAGCAGCTGGGGAGACCGGAGCTCCTACGAGCAGTACTTC.

This clonotype came up many times. The rearrangement links TRBV7-2 to TRBJ2-3; D remains unclear. The V and J ends lost 4 bases and 9 bases respectively, with 11 bases between them. The germline CDR1 and CDR2 sequences are SGHTA and FQGNSA. CDR3 size: 12 residues. CDR3 nucleotide sequence: TGTGCCAGCAGCTACGTTGGGGTAACGCAGTATTTT. Its protein is CASSYVGVTQYF.

The CDR3 loop is CATSDPGLAGVSYNEQFF. CDR3 in DNA: TGTGCCACCAGTGATCCGGGACTAGCGGGAGTCTCGTACAATGAGCAGTTCTTC. This chain links TRBV24-1 with TRBJ2-1, with 14 positions matching TRBD2. The CDR3 has 18 residues. Germline V gene sequence: CDR1 KGHDR, CDR2 SFDVKD. Germline trimming cut 3 bases from V and 4 bases from J; bases unmatched to any gene: 7.

This clonotype appeared many times. This chain joins TRBV5-6 and TRBJ1-4; a weak D match, TRBD1 (6 bases). Germline values: CDR1 SGHDT, CDR2 YYEEEE. Trimming removed 2 bases from V and 7 bases from J, with 12 bases in between. CDR3 length: 14 residues. The CDR3 coding sequence is TGTGCCAGCAGCTTCTTCCAGGGGAGTGAAAAACTGTTTTTT. Protein: CASSFFQGSEKLFF.

This clonotype has a count of ten or more. This chain links TRBV30 with TRBJ2-7; D is unclear. This CDR3 has 11 residues. Trimming removed 5 bases at V and 2 bases at J, with 7 bases between. Germline CDR1 and CDR2: GTSNPN and SVGIG (reference sequence). The CDR3, as DNA: TGTGCCTGGGGTGGGCCCTACGAGCAGTACTTC. Translation gives CAWGGPYEQYF.

This clonotype was found many times. J is TRBJ2-7 and V is TRBV2, with 7 bases matching TRBD1. Germline CDR1 SNHLY, CDR2 FYNNEI. This CDR3 region has 15 residues. V gave up 6 bases and J gave up 4 bases; unmatched junction bases: 12. The DNA for the CDR3 is TGTGCCAGCAGGAGGGGACCCGACAGGGCGTACGAGCAGTACTTC. Its translation: CASRRGPDRAYEQYF. The whole variable domain, remainder taken from reference TRBV2 and TRBJ2-7, is EPEVTQTPSHQVTQMGQEVILRCVPISNHLYFYWYRQILGQKVEFLVSFYNNEISEKSEIFDDQFSVERPDGSNFTLKIRSTKLEDSAMYFCASRRGPDRAYEQYFGPGTRLTVT.

In its sample, this clonotype was seen many times. The gene calls are TRBV12-3 or TRBV12-4 and TRBJ1-5; D might be TRBD1 (5 bases). The CDR3 is made up of 13 amino acids. V was cut by 8 bases and J by 6 bases, with 14 bases left in between. The CDR3 DNA is TGTGCCAGCCTCGGACTTACAGGTCAGCCCCAGCATTTT. The encoded protein is CASLGLTGQPQHF.

This clonotype occurred many times. The V call is TRBV27, the J call TRBJ2-3; TRBD2 agrees at 8 bases. The junction had 4 bases not matched to a gene; V was cut back by 0 bases and J by 5 bases. The CDR3 length is 15 residues. From germline, CDR1 is MNHEY and CDR2 SMNVEV (reference sequence). CDR3 amino acids: CASSLSLGRGDTQYF. The CDR3 DNA follows: TGTGCCAGCAGTTTATCCCTCGGGAGGGGAGATACGCAGTATTTT.

The chain recombines TRBV4-1 with TRBJ2-2; 10 bases line up with TRBD2. CDR3 length: 16 amino acids. J lost 7 bases, V lost 2 bases, and 7 bases had no gene match. Germline values: CDR1 MGHRA, CDR2 YSYEKL. In DNA, the CDR3 is TGCGCCAGCAGCCAAAGCGGGAGGGCCCTCGACGGGGAGCTGTTTTTT. This codes for CASSQSGRALDGELFF.

There are many counts of this clonotype. The chain couples TRBV4-1 to TRBJ2-3, with unresolved D. The germline V gene encodes CDR1 MGHRA and CDR2 YSYEKL. CDR3 length: 15 residues. Trimming took off 0 bases at V and 0 bases at J, with 7 bases between the two ends. CDR3 sequence: CASSQDAVSTDTQYF. The CDR3 nucleotides are TGCGCCAGCAGCCAAGATGCCGTAAGCACAGATACGCAGTATTTT.